These 21 T cell receptor beta chains were all obtained from the same sample, sequenced in a study of liver allograft versus peripheral blood T cells. Background on the study: Recipients' peripheral blood supplied the T cell receptor repertoires against which those in transplanted livers were compared.

TCRdb redid the calling of the reads with MiXCR, one entry per CDR3 protein. The sample shows 8,000 or so distinct CDR3 sequences, over 15% of them seen only once. These receptors came from a human patient who had a liver transplant. Some of the T cells might come from the graft donor.

The gene calls are TRBV18 and TRBJ1-1; possibly TRBD1 for D (5 bases). The CDR3 consists of 13 residues. CDR1 and CDR2 (germline): KGHSH, LQKENI. V lost 3 bases to trimming and J lost 1 base, with 6 bases between them. CDR3 sequence (DNA): TGTGCCAGCTCACCTGGACAGAACACTGAAGCTTTCTTT. It codes for CASSPGQNTEAFF.

In its sample, this clonotype is medium-sized. This chain connects TRBV18 to TRBJ2-1; D gene uncertain. The CDR3 has 15 residues. V dropped 3 bases and J dropped 8 bases, with 17 bases sitting between them. Germline loops: CDR1 KGHSH, CDR2 LQKENI. The CDR3 sequence: CASSPRHQLRDEQFF. The CDR3 DNA reads TGTGCCAGCTCACCTAGACACCAACTGCGAGATGAGCAGTTCTTC.

This clonotype rates as medium-sized. V usage is TRBV19 and J usage is TRBJ1-5; D gene ambiguous. Per germline, CDR1 LNHDA and CDR2 SQIVND (reference sequence). The length of the CDR3 is 14 residues. The V gene lost 0 bases and the J gene lost 4 bases, with 7 bases spanning the gap. This chain's CDR3 is CASSIDVGNQPQHF. CDR3 in DNA: TGTGCCAGTAGTATAGACGTGGGGAATCAGCCCCAGCATTTT.

J is TRBJ1-6 and V is TRBV7-3; tentative D call: TRBD1 (5 bases). From germline, CDR1 is SGHTA and CDR2 FQGTGA. Trimming cost V 1 base and J 8 bases, with 6 bases left between them. The CDR3 has 13 amino acids. CDR3 sequence (DNA): TGTGCCAGCAGCTTAAAAGGGGATTCACCCCTCCACTTT. Protein: CASSLKGDSPLHF.

In its sample, this clonotype is medium-sized. This rearrangement joins TRBV9 to TRBJ1-3; TRBD1 agrees at 7 bases. Germline V gene data show CDR1 as SGDLS and CDR2 as YYNGEE. With 2 bases clipped from V and 4 bases from J, the junction kept 3 bases outside the gene matches. This CDR3 has 14 residues. The CDR3 DNA reads TGTGCCAGCAGCGTCCTGACAGGGGGAAACACCATATATTTT. This sequence encodes CASSVLTGGNTIYF.

This sequence joins TRBV28 and TRBJ2-7; perhaps TRBD1 as D (6 bases). Trimming shortened V by 3 bases and J by 2 bases, and 14 bases separated the two germline ends. This CDR3 comprises 15 residues. The germline gives CDR1 MDHEN, CDR2 SYDVKM. CDR3 protein: CASSFLAGAPYEQYF. CDR3 DNA: TGTGCCAGCAGTTTTCTGGCAGGGGCCCCCTACGAGCAGTACTTC.

This clonotype has a handful of counts. J is TRBJ1-2 and V is TRBV5-1, with D maybe TRBD1 (6 bases). The CDR3 sequence is 16 residues long. Germline-derived CDR1 and CDR2 are SGHRS and YFSETQ. V gave up 4 bases and J gave up 3 bases, with 19 bases separating them. The CDR3 coding sequence is TGCGCCAGCAGCCGTGGGGGCGATATAGTCGACTATGGCTACACCTTC. Protein product: CASSRGGDIVDYGYTF. The full variable domain, with the rest looked up from reference TRBV5-1 and TRBJ1-2, is KAGVTQTPRYLIKTRGQQVTLSCSPISGHRSVSWYQQTPGQGLQFLFEYFSETQRNKGNFPGRFSGRQFSNSRSEMNVSTLELGDSALYLCASSRGGDIVDYGYTFGSGTRLTVV.

This clonotype is medium-sized. In DNA, the CDR3 is TGTGCCAGCAGTGGGCTGACAGCAATTATCACAGATACGCAGTATTTT. It codes for CASSGLTAIITDTQYF. This chain links TRBV6-1 with TRBJ2-3; tentatively, D is TRBD1 (5 bases). With 4 bases removed from V and 2 bases from J, the gap between germline ends came to 16 bases. Germline CDR1 MNHNS, CDR2 SASEGT. The CDR3 extends over 16 amino acids.

The genes are TRBV9 and TRBJ2-1; the D gene is possibly TRBD2 (6 bases). Deletions cut 2 bases from V and 5 bases from J, with 8 bases between. CDR3 length: 13 residues. Germline CDR1 and CDR2: SGDLS and YYNGEE. The CDR3 is CASSVRRDNEQFF. The DNA of the CDR3 is TGTGCCAGCAGCGTCCGGAGGGACAATGAGCAGTTCTTC. The full variable domain, with the rest looked up from reference TRBV9 and TRBJ2-1, is DSGVTQTPKHLITATGQRVTLRCSPRSGDLSVYWYQQSLDQGLQFLIQYYNGEERAKGNILERFSAQQFPDLHSELNLSSLELGDSALYFCASSVRRDNEQFFGPGTRLTVL.

This clonotype was observed at least ten times. The rearrangement links TRBV28 to TRBJ1-5; no firm D call. Germline V gene data show CDR1 as MDHEN and CDR2 as SYDVKM. This CDR3 comprises 17 residues. Trimming removed 8 bases from V and 4 bases from J, with 24 bases in between. CDR3 sequence: CASGGWEGQGRNQPQHF. CDR3 nucleotides: TGTGCCAGCGGAGGATGGGAGGGCCAAGGTAGGAATCAGCCCCAGCATTTT.

At least ten counts were recorded for this clonotype. The chain joins TRBV18 to TRBJ2-7; weak D call: TRBD1 (5 bases). This CDR3 contains 14 residues. Deletions cut 1 base from V and 4 bases from J, with 11 bases between. Germline V gene sequence: CDR1 KGHSH, CDR2 LQKENI. This CDR3 reads CASSPRGAQYEQYF. The CDR3 nucleotides read TGTGCCAGCTCACCACGTGGGGCGCAATACGAGCAGTACTTC.

The CDR3 is CASSFRGLGQETQYF. As DNA, the CDR3 is TGTGCCAGCAGCTTCAGGGGACTTGGACAAGAGACCCAGTACTTC. The chain is built from TRBV11-2 and TRBJ2-5, with D perhaps matching TRBD1 or TRBD2 (6 bases each). Germline V gives CDR1 SGHAT, CDR2 FQNNGV. CDR3 size: 15 residues. V lost 3 bases to trimming and J lost 2 bases, with 13 bases between them.

A few counts support this clonotype. V gene TRBV12-3 or TRBV12-4 combines with J gene TRBJ2-1; 12 nucleotides align to TRBD2. The CDR3 extends over 15 amino acids. J gave up 8 bases and V 5 bases, and 7 bases lay outside the gene matches. As DNA, the CDR3 is TGTGCCAGCAGTCCCCCTAGCGGGGGGGCTCATGAGCAGTTCTTC. Amino acid sequence: CASSPPSGGAHEQFF.

This clonotype was observed a handful of times. This sequence joins TRBV20-1 and TRBJ2-2; D remains ambiguous. This CDR3 is built from 13 residues. Between the trimmed V and J ends, which lost 1 base and 5 bases, there was a span of 8 bases. CDR1 is DFQATT, CDR2 SNEGSKA, per germline (reference sequence). This CDR3 reads CSARAWNTGELFF. The CDR3, as DNA: TGCAGTGCTAGAGCATGGAATACCGGGGAGCTGTTTTTT.

This chain joins TRBV5-4 and TRBJ1-1; perhaps TRBD1 as D (6 bases). The germline V gene encodes CDR1 SGHNT and CDR2 YYREEE (reference sequence). V lost 3 bases, J lost 7 bases, and 13 bases lay in between. There are 13 residues in the CDR3. CDR3 DNA sequence: TGTGCCAGCAGCTGGGGGGCGCTGGGTGAAGCTTTCTTT. It translates to CASSWGALGEAFF. The whole variable domain, filled in from reference TRBV5-4 and TRBJ1-1, reads ETGVTQSPTHLIKTRGQQVTLRCSSQSGHNTVSWYQQALGQGPQFIFQYYREEENGRGNFPPRFSGLQFPNYSSELNVNALELDDSALYLCASSWGALGEAFFGQGTRLTVV.

The chain is built from TRBV9 and TRBJ2-7, with TRBD2 matching over 10 bases. The CDR3 contains 14 residues. Trimming removed 2 bases from V and 4 bases from J; junction bases left unmatched: 3. Germline V gene lookup returns CDR1 SGDLS and CDR2 YYNGEE. The CDR3 nucleotides are TGTGCCAGCAGCGTGGCTAGCGGGGGTTACGAGCAGTACTTC. Its translation: CASSVASGGYEQYF.

This clonotype counts as medium-sized. This chain connects TRBV27 to TRBJ2-7; TRBD2 agrees at 14 bases. The CDR3 is made up of 15 amino acids. CDR1 and CDR2 from the germline V gene are MNHEY and SMNVEV (reference sequence). Germline trimming cut 5 bases from V and 4 bases from J; bases unmatched to any gene: 4. CDR3 loop: CASSPRTSGRYEQYF. The CDR3 bases are TGTGCCAGCAGTCCGCGGACTAGCGGGAGGTACGAGCAGTACTTC.

In the case of this clonotype: Compared with germline, one end of the junction differs, possibly owing to a read error. The V call is TRBV10-3, the J call TRBJ1-1; no clear D gene. Germline V gene sequence: CDR1 ENHRY, CDR2 SYGVKD. The CDR3 consists of 11 residues. The CDR3, as DNA: TGTGCCCACCGGTCGAACACTGAGGCTTTCTTT. Amino acid sequence: CAHRSNTEAFF.

J is TRBJ1-2 and V is TRBV12-3 or TRBV12-4, with a tentative D call TRBD1 (6 bases). The V end lost 3 bases, the J end lost 7 bases, and 15 bases lay between the germline ends. This CDR3 comprises 14 residues. The CDR3 loop reads CASSFAQGISGYTF. The CDR3 nucleotides read TGTGCCAGCAGTTTTGCTCAGGGGATAAGTGGCTACACCTTC.

By proportion, this clonotype is medium-sized. In DNA, the CDR3 is TGTGCCACTAGCAAAAACACCGGGACAGGGGTAAAGTATGGCTACACCTTC. This translates into CATSKNTGTGVKYGYTF. The J gene is TRBJ1-2, the V gene TRBV19; 10 bases map to TRBD1. Germline-derived CDR1 and CDR2 are LNHDA and SQIVND (reference sequence). Losses at the gene ends were 10 bases for V and 5 bases for J; bases not matched to a gene: 19. CDR3 length: 17 residues.

By share, this clonotype counts as medium-sized (0.01 to 0.1%). The chain recombines TRBV10-3 with TRBJ2-1; TRBD1 matches at 11 bases. V gave up 10 bases and J gave up 6 bases; unmatched junction bases: 8. This CDR3 is 14 amino acids long. CDR1 and CDR2 (germline): ENHRY, SYGVKD. The CDR3 nucleotides read TGTGCCACGATGGGACAGGGGGATGCCAATGAGCAGTTCTTC. Amino acid sequence: CATMGQGDANEQFF.